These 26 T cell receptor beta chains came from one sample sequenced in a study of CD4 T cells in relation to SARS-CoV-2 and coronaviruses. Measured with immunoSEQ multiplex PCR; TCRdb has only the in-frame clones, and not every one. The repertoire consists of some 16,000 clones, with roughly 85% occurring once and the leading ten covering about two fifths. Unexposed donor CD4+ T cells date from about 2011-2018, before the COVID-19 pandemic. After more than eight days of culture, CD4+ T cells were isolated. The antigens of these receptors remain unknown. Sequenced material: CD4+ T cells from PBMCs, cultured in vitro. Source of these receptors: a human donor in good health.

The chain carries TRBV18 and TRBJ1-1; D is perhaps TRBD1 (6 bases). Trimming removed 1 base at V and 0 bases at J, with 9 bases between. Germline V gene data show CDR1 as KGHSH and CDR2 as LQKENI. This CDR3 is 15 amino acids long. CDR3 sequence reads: CASSPRRQVNTEAFF. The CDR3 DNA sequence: TGTGCCAGCTCACCACGTCGACAGGTGAACACTGAAGCTTTCTTT. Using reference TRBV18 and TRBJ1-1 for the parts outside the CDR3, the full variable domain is NAGVMQNPRHLVRRRGQEARLRCSPMKGHSHVYWYRQLPEEGLKFMVYLQKENIIDESGMPKERFSAEFPKEGPSILRIQQVVRGDSAAYFCASSPRRQVNTEAFFGQGTRLTVV.

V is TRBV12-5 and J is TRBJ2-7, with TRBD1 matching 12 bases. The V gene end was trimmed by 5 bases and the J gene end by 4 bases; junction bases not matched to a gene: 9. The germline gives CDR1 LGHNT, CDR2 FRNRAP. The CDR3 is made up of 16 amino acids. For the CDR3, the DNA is TGTGCTAGTGGTCTGTGGGGACAGGGGGCGTCGTACGAGCAGTACTTC. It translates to CASGLWGQGASYEQYF.

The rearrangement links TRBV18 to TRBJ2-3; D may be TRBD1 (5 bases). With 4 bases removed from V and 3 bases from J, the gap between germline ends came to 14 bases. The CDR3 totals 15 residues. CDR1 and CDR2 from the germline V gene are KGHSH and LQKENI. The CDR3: CASSRAGMGTDTQYF. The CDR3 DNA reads TGTGCCAGCTCACGGGCAGGGATGGGGACAGATACGCAGTATTTT.

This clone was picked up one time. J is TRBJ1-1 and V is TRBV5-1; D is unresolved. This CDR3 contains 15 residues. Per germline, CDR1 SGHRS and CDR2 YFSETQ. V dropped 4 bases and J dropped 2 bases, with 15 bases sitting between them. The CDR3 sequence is CASSQLLIGNTEAFF. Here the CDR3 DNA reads TGCGCCAGCAGCCAACTATTGATCGGAAACACTGAAGCTTTCTTT.

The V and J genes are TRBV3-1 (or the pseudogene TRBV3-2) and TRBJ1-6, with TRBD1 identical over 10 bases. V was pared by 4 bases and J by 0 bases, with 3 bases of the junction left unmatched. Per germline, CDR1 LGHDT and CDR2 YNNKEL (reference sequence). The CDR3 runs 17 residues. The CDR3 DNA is TGTGCCAGCAGCCCGGGACAGGGGAGCTCCTATAATTCACCCCTCCACTTT. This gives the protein CASSPGQGSSYNSPLHF.

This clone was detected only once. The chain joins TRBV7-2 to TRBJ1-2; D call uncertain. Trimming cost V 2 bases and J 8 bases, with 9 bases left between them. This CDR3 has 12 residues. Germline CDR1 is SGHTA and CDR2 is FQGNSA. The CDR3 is CASSLSSGGYTF. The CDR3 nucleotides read TGTGCCAGCAGCTTAAGCTCAGGCGGCTACACCTTC.

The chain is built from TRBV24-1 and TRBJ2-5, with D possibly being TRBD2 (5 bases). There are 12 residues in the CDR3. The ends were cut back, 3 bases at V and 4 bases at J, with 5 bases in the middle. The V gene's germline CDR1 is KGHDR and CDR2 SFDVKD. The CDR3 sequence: CATSDEGETQYF. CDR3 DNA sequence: TGTGCCACCAGTGATGAGGGAGAGACCCAGTACTTC.

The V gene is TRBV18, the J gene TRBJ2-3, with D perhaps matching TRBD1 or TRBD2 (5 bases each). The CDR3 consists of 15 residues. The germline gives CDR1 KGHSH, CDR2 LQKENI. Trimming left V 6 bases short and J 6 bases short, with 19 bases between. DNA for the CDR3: TGTGCCAGCTCGATTCGGGGCGGGCTGGGCGATACGCAGTATTTT. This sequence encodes CASSIRGGLGDTQYF.

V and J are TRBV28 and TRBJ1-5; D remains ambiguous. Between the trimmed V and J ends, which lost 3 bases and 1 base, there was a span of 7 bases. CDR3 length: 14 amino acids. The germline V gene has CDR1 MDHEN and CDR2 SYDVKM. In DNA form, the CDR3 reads TGTGCCAGCAGTTTTATTTCGAGCAATCAGCCCCAGCATTTT. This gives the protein CASSFISSNQPQHF.

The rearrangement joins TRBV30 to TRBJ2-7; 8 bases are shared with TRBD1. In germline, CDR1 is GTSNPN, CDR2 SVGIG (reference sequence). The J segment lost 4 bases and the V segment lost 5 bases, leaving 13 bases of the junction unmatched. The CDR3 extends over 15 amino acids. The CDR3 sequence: CAWVSGLRDRYEQYF. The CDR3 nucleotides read TGTGCCTGGGTCTCGGGGTTACGGGACAGGTACGAGCAGTACTTC.

CDR3 DNA: TGTGCCAGCAGCTTATTAGAGGACGGTGAATACGAGCAGTACTTC. Protein sequence: CASSLLEDGEYEQYF. The chain has TRBV11-3 and TRBJ2-7; D not resolved. There are 15 residues in the CDR3. The germline V and J ends were trimmed by 2 bases and 4 bases, with 15 bases remaining between them. Germline CDR1 is SGHNT and CDR2 is YENEEA.

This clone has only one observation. The CDR3, as DNA: TGTGCCAGCAGCCAAGGAAGAGGTAGCGGAGGGCCAAGGGAGCAGTACTTC. It is translated as CASSQGRGSGGPREQYF. The V and J genes are TRBV3-1 (or the pseudogene TRBV3-2) and TRBJ2-7; D may be TRBD2 (6 bases). This CDR3 spans 17 amino acids. The V gene's germline CDR1 is LGHDT and CDR2 YNNKEL (reference sequence). V lost 1 base and J 7 bases, leaving 23 bases between the germline ends.

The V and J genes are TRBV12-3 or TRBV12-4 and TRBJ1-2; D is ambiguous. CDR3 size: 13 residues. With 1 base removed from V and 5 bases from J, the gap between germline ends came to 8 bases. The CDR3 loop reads CASSLGAGYGYTF. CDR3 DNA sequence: TGTGCCAGCAGTTTAGGTGCAGGATATGGCTACACCTTC.

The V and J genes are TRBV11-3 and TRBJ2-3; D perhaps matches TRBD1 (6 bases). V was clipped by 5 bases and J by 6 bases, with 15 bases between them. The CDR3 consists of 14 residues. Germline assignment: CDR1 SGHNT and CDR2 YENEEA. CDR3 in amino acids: CASSPGQPPDTQYF. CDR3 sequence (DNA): TGTGCCAGCAGCCCAGGACAGCCCCCGGATACGCAGTATTTT.

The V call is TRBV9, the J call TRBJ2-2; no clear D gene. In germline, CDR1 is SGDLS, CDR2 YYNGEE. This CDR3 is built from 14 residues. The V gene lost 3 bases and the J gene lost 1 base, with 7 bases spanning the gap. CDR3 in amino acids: CASSAHKNTGELFF. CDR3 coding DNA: TGTGCCAGCAGCGCTCACAAGAACACCGGGGAGCTGTTTTTT.

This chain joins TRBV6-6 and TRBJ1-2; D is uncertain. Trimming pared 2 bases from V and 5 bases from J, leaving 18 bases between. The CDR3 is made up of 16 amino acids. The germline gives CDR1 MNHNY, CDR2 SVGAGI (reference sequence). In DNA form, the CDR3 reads TGTGCCAGCAGTTACCTCTTGGTGGGCAGAGAATATGGCTACACCTTC. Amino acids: CASSYLLVGREYGYTF.

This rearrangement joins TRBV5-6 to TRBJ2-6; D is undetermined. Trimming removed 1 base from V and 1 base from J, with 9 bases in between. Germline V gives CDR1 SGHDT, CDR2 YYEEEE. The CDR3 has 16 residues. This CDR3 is CASSLYWGSGANVLTF. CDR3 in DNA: TGTGCCAGCAGCTTGTATTGGGGATCTGGGGCCAACGTCCTGACTTTC.

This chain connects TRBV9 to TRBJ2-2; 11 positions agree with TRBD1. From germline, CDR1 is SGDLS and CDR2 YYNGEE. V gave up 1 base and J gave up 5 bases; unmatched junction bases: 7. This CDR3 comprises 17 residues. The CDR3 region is CASSVSGTGGRTGELFF. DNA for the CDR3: TGTGCCAGCAGCGTATCCGGGACAGGGGGAAGGACCGGGGAGCTGTTTTTT.

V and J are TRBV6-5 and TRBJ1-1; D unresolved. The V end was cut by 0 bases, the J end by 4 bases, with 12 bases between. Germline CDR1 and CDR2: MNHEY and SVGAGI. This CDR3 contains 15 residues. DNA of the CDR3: TGTGCCAGCAGTTACTCGGGTAGGGTCGGCACTGAAGCTTTCTTT. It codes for CASSYSGRVGTEAFF.

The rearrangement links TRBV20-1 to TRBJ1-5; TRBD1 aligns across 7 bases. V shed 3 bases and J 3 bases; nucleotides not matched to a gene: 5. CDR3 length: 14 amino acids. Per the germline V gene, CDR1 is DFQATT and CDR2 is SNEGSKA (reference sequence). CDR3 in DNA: TGCAGTGCTAGTCCCGGGACAGTCAATCAGCCCCAGCATTTT. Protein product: CSASPGTVNQPQHF.

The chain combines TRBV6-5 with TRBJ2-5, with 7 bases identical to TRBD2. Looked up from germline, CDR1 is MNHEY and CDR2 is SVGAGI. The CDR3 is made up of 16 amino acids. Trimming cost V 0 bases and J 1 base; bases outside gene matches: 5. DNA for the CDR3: TGTGCCAGCAGTTACTCGGGGGTAGCGGGCCAAGAGACCCAGTACTTC. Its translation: CASSYSGVAGQETQYF.

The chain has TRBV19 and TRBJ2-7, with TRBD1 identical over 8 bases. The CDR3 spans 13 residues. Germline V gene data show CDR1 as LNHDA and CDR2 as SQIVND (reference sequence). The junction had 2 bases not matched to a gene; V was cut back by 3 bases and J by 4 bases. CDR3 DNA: TGTGCCAGTAGTATCGGACAGGGATACGAGCAGTACTTC. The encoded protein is CASSIGQGYEQYF.

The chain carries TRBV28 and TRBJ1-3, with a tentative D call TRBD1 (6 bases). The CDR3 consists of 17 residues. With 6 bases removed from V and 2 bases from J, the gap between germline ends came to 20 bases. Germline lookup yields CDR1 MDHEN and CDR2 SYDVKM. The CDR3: CASSPAQQGSPGNTIYF. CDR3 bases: TGTGCCAGCAGCCCCGCCCAACAGGGATCCCCTGGAAACACCATATATTTT.

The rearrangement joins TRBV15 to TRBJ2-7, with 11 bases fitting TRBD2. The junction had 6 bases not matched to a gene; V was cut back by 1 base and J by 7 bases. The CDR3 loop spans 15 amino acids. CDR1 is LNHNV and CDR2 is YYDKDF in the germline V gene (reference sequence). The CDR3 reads CATSRGTSGSGEQYF. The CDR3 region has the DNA TGTGCCACCAGCAGAGGAACTAGCGGGAGCGGGGAGCAGTACTTC.

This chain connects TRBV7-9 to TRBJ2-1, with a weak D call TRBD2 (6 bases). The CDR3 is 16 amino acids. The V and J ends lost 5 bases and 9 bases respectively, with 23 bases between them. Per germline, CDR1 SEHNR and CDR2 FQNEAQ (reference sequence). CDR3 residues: CASSKSASVTWGEQFF. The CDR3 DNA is TGTGCCAGCAGCAAAAGCGCTAGCGTTACTTGGGGTGAGCAGTTCTTC.

The CDR3 DNA sequence: TGTGCCTGGAAGCGGACTTATGAGCAGTTCTTC. This encodes CAWKRTYEQFF. The rearrangement joins TRBV30 to TRBJ2-1, with TRBD2 as a possible D gene (5 bases). Per the germline V gene, CDR1 is GTSNPN and CDR2 is SVGIG (reference sequence). The CDR3 length is 11 residues. The V and J ends lost 4 bases and 8 bases respectively, with 9 bases between them.